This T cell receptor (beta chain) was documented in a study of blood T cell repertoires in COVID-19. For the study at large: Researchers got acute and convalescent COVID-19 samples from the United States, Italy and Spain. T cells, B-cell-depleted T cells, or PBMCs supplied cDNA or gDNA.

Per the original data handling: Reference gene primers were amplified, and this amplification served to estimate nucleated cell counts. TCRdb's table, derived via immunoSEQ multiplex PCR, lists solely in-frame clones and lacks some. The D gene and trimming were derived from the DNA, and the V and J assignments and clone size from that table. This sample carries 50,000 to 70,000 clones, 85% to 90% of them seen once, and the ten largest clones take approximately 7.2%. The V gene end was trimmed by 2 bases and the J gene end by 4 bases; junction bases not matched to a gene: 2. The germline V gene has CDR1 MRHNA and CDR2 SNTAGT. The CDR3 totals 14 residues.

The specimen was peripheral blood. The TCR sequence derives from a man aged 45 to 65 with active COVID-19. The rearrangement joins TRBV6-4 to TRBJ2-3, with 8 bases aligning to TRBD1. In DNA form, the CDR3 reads TGTGCCAGCAGTGACGGACAGGGATCAGATACGCAGTATTTT. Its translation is CASSDGQGSDTQYF.